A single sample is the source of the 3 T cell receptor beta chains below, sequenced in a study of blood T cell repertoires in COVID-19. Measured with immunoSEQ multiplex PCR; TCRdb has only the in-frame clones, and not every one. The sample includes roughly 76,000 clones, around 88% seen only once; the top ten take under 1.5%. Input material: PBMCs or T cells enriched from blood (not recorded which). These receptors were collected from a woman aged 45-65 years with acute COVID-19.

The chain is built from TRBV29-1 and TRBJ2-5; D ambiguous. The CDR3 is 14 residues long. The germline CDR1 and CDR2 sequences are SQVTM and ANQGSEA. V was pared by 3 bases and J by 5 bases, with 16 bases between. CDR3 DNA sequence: TGCAGCGTTGATTTTGGATCTCACGGGGAGACCCAGTACTTC. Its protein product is CSVDFGSHGETQYF.

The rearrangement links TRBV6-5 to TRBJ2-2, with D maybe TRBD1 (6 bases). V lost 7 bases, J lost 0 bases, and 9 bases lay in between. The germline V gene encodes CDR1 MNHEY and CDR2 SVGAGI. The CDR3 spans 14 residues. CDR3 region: CASKQGTNTGELFF. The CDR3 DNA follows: TGTGCCAGCAAACAGGGAACGAACACCGGGGAGCTGTTTTTT.

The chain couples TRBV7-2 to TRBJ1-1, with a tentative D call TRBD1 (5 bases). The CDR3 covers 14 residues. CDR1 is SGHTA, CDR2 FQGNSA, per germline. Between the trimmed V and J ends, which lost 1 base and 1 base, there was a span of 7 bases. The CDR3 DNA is TGTGCCAGCAGCTTAGGCAGGGAGAACACTGAAGCTTTCTTT. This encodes CASSLGRENTEAFF.